Below are 2 T cell receptor beta chains sequenced from a single sample in a study of blood T cell repertoires in COVID-19. Assay: immunoSEQ multiplex PCR; the TCRdb copy retains only in-frame clones and omits some. Of approximately 230,000 clones in the sample, approximately 79% were seen once. The sample consisted of peripheral blood. The receptors derive from an elderly woman with active or convalescent COVID-19.

The chain employs TRBV5-4 and TRBJ1-1, with D possibly TRBD1 on 5 matching bases. The CDR3 spans 14 residues. The V gene lost 2 bases and the J gene lost 5 bases, with 13 bases spanning the gap. Germline V gene data show CDR1 as SGHNT and CDR2 as YYREEE (reference sequence). CDR3 in amino acids: CASSFSGGLTEAFF. CDR3 coding DNA: TGTGCCAGCAGCTTTTCGGGGGGTTTGACTGAAGCTTTCTTT. Filled out from reference TRBV5-4 and TRBJ1-1, the complete variable domain reads ETGVTQSPTHLIKTRGQQVTLRCSSQSGHNTVSWYQQALGQGPQFIFQYYREEENGRGNFPPRFSGLQFPNYSSELNVNALELDDSALYLCASSFSGGLTEAFFGQGTRLTVV.

This chain joins TRBV6-1 and TRBJ1-1; a weak D match, TRBD1 (5 bases). The CDR3 is 15 amino acids. Germline loops: CDR1 MNHNS, CDR2 SASEGT. Trimming removed 2 bases from V and 0 bases from J, with 10 bases in between. The CDR3, as DNA: TGTGCCAGCAGTGAACAGGGTCACATGAACACTGAAGCTTTCTTT. Its translation is CASSEQGHMNTEAFF.